This T cell receptor (beta chain) was documented in a study of blood T cell repertoires in COVID-19. Background on the study: Researchers got acute and convalescent COVID-19 samples from the United States, Italy and Spain. PBMCs, B-cell-depleted T cells, or T cells provided the cDNA or gDNA that made up the material.

This CDR3 contains 13 residues. Between the trimmed V and J ends, which lost 6 bases and 4 bases, there was a span of 12 bases. CDR1 and CDR2 from the germline V gene are SGHTA and FQGNSA. Per the study methods: Quantification of nucleated cells was approximated via reference gene primer amplification. The method was immunoSEQ multiplex PCR; TCRdb's version includes in-frame clones alone and lacks a portion of them. V and J calls and clone size follow that table, whereas D and trimming were derived from the DNA. Here the sample spans some 32,000 clones, around 87% being singletons. Sequenced: peripheral blood. The chain links TRBV7-2 to TRBJ2-5; D is possibly TRBD1 (5 bases). The origin of this receptor is a man in his 60s with active COVID-19. The chain's CDR3 is CASRRSGLETQYF. DNA for the CDR3: TGTGCCAGCAGACGGTCAGGGCTAGAGACCCAGTACTTC.